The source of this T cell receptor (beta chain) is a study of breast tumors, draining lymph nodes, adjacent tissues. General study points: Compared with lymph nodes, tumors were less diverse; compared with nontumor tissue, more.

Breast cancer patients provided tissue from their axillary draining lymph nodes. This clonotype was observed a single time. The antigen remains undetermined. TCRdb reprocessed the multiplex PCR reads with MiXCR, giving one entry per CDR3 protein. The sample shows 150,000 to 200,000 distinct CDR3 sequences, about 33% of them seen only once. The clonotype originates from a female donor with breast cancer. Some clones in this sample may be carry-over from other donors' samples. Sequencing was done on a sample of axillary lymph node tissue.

CDR3 coding DNA: TGTGCCAGTAGTAGGGTGGGCCAAGAGACCCAGTACTTC. Protein sequence: CASSRVGQETQYF. The V call is TRBV19, the J call TRBJ2-5; D remains unclear. CDR1 and CDR2 from the germline V gene are LNHDA and SQIVND (reference sequence). This CDR3 spans 13 amino acids. Trimming stripped 4 bases from V and 1 base from J, with 7 bases between.